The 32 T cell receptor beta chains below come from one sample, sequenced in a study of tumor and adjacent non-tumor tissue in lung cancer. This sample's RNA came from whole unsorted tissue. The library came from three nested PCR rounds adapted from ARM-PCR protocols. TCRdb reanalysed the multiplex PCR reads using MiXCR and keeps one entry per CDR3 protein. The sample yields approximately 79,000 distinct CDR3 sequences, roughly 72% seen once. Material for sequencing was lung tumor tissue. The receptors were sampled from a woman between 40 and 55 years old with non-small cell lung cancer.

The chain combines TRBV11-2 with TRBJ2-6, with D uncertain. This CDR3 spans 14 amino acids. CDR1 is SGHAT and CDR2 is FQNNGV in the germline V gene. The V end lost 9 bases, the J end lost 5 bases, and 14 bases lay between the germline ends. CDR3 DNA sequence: TGTGCCAGTGGCCCCGCTGCTTGGGCCAACGTCCTGACTTTC. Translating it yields CASGPAAWANVLTF.

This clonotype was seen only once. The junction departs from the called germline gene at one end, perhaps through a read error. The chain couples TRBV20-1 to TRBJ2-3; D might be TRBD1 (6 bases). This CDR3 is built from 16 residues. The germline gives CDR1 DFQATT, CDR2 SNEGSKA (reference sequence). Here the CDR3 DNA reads TGCAGTGTTAGAGGAAGACAGGAACTATCCACAGATACGCAGTATTTT. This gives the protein CSVRGRQELSTDTQYF.

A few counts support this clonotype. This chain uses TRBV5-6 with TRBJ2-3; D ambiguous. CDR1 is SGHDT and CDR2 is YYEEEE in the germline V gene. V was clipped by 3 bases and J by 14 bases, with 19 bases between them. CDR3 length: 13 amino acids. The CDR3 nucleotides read TGTGCCAGCAGCTGGGTCCGGAGTTATATGCGGTATTTT. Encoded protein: CASSWVRSYMRYF.

CDR3 sequence reads: CASSRAGRGSSHEQYF. DNA for the CDR3: TGTGCCAGCAGCCGGGCCGGCAGAGGAAGCTCACACGAGCAGTACTTC. V and J are TRBV6-5 and TRBJ2-7; D ambiguous. This CDR3 region has 16 residues. Germline V gene lookup returns CDR1 MNHEY and CDR2 SVGAGI. Trimming shortened V by 6 bases and J by 5 bases, and 23 bases separated the two germline ends.

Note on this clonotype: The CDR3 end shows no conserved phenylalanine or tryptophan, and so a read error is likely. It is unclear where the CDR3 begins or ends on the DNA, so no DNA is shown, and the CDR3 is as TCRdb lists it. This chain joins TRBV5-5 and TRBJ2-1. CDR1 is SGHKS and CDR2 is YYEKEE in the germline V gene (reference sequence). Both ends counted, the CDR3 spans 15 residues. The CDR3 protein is CASSFGPSSYNEQLL.

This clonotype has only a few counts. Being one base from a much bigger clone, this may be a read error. CDR3 region: CASRVGTSGRNLF. Here the CDR3 DNA reads TGTGCCAGCAGAGTAGGGACTAGCGGGCGGAACCTCTTC. The rearrangement joins TRBV28 to TRBJ2-1; TRBD2 matches 12 bases. There are 13 residues in the CDR3. Germline V lookup: CDR1 MDHEN, CDR2 SYDVKM.

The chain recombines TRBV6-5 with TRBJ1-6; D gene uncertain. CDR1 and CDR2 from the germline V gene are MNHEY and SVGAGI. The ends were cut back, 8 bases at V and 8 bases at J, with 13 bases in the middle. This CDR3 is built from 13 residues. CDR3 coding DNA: TGTGCCAGCTTCGCTAGGTGGGATTCACCCCTCCACTTT. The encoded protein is CASFARWDSPLHF.

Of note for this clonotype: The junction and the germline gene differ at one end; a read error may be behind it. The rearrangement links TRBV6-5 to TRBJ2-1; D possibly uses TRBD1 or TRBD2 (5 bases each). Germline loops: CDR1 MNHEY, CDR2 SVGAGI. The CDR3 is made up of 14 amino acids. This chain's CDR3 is CASSLSGTAGEQSF. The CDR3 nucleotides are TGTGCCAGCAGCCTATCTGGGACGGCGGGTGAGCAATCCTTC.

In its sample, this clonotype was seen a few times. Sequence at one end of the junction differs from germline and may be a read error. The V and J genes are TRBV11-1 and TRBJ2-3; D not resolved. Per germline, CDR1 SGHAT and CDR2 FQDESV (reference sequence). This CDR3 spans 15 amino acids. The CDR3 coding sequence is TGTGCCAACAGCTTAGATTTTCGGTCCACAGATACGCAGTATTTT. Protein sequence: CANSLDFRSTDTQYF.

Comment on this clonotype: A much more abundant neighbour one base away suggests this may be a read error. CDR3 nucleotide sequence: TGTGCCAGCAGCCGAGCAGCGAACATTGAAGCTTTCTTT. This codes for CASSRAANIEAFF. The V call is TRBV7-8, the J call TRBJ1-1; D unclear. This CDR3 has 13 residues. Germline V CDR1 and CDR2: SGHVS, FQNEAQ.

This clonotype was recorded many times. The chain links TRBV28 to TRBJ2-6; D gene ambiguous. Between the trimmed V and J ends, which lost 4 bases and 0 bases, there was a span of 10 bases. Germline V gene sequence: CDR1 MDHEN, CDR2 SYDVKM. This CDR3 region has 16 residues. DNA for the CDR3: TGTGCCAGCAGTTCGTCAGAAATCTCTGGGGCCAACGTCCTGACTTTC. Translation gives CASSSSEISGANVLTF.

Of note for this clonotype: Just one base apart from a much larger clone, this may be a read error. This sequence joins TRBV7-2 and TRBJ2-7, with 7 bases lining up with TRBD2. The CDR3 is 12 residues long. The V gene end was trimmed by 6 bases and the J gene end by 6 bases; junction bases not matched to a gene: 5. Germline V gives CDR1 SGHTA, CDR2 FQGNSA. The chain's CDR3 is CASRPSGGEQYF. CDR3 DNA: TGTGCCAGCAGGCCCTCGGGAGGCGAGCAGTACTTC.

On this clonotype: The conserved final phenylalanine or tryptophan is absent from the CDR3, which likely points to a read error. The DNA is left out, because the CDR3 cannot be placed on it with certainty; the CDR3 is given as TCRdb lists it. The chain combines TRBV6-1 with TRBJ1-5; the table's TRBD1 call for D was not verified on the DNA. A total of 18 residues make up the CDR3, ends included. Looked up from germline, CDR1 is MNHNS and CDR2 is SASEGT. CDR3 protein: CASSEVGPGQSLRQPQHS.

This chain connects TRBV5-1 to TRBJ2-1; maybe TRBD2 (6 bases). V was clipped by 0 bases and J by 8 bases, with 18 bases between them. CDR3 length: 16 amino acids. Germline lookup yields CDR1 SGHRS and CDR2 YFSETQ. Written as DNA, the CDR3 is TGCGCCAGCAGCTTGGGTGCTAGCTGGAGGGCGGATGAGCAGTTCTTC. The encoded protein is CASSLGASWRADEQFF.

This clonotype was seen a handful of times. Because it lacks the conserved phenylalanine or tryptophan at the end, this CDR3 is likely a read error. CDR3 nucleotides: TGTGCCAGCGGTGACCAGGGGGCGCGGGAGACCCAGTACTTA. It translates to CASGDQGARETQYL. The chain recombines TRBV28 with TRBJ2-5, with TRBD1 matching over 8 bases. V lost 8 bases to trimming and J lost 5 bases; unmatched junction nucleotides: 10. CDR3 length: 14 residues. Germline V CDR1 and CDR2: MDHEN, SYDVKM.

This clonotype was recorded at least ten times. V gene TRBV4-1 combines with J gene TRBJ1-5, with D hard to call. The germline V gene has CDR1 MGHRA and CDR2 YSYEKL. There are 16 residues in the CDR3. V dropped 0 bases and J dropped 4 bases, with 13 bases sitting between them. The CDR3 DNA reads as TGCGCCAGCAGCCAAGATCTACAGAACTCGAATCAGCCCCAGCATTTT. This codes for CASSQDLQNSNQPQHF.

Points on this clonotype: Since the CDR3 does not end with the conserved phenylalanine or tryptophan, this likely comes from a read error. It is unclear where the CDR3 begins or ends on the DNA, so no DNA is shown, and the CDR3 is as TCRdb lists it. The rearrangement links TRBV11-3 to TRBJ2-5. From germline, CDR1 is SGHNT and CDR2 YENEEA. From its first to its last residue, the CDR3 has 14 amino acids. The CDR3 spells CANSFLRGQETQHL.

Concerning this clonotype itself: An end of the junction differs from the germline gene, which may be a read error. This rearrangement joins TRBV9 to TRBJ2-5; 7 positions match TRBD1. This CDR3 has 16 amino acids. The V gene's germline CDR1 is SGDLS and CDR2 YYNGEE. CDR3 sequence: CASSVDPGTAQESQYF. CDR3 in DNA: TGTGCCAGCAGCGTAGACCCCGGGACAGCTCAAGAGTCCCAGTACTTC.

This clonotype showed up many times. The CDR3 sequence is CSFGEPGQFNYGYTF. The DNA of the CDR3 is TGCAGCTTCGGCGAACCGGGACAGTTTAACTATGGCTACACCTTC. The rearrangement joins TRBV29-1 to TRBJ1-2, with TRBD1 identical over 7 bases. J lost 1 base, V lost 8 bases, and 13 bases had no gene match. The CDR3 totals 15 residues. Germline V gene lookup returns CDR1 SQVTM and CDR2 ANQGSEA. The full variable domain, its missing parts supplied by reference TRBV29-1 and TRBJ1-2, is SAVISQKPSRDICQRGTSLTIQCQVDSQVTMMFWYRQQPGQSLTLIATANQGSEATYESGFVIDKFPISRPNLTFSTLTVSNMSPEDSSIYLCSFGEPGQFNYGYTFGSGTRLTVV.

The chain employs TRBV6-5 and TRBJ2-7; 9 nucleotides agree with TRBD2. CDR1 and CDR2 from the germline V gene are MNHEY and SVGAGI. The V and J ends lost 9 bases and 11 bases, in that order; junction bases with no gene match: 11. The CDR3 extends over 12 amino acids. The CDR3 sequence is CARPSGVIEKYF. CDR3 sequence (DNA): TGTGCCAGACCTAGCGGGGTCATTGAGAAGTACTTC.

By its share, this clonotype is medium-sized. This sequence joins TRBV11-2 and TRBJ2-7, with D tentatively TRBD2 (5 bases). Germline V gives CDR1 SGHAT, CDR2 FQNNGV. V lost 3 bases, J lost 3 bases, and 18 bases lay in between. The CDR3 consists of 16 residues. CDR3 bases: TGTGCCAGCAGCTTTGCGGATAATCCGGGGTACTACGAGCAGTACTTC. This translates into CASSFADNPGYYEQYF.

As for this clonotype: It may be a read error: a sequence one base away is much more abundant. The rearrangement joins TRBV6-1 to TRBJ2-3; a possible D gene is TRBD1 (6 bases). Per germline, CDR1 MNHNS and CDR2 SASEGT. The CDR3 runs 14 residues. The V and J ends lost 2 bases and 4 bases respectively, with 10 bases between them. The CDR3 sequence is CASSEQGTADTQYF. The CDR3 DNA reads TGTGCCAGCAGTGAACAGGGGACCGCAGATACGCAGTATTTT.

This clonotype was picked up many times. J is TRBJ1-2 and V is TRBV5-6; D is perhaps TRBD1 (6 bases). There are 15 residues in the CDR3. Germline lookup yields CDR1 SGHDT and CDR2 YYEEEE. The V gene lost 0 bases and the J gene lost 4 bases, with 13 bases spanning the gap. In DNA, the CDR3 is TGTGCCAGCAGCTTGGTCGGCAGGGGTAGCTATGGCTACACCTTC. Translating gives CASSLVGRGSYGYTF.

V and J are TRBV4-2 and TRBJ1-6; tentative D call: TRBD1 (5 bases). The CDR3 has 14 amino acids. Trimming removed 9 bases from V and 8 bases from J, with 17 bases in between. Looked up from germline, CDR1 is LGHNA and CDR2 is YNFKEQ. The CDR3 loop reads CASGTLGGYSPLHF. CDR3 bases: TGTGCCAGTGGGACCTTAGGTGGTTATTCACCCCTCCACTTT.

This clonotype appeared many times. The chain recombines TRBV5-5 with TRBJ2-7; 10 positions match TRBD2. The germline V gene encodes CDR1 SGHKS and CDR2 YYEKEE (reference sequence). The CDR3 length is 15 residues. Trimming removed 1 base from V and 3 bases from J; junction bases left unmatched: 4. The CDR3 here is CASSLMTSGFYEQYF. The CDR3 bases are TGTGCCAGCAGCTTGATGACTAGCGGGTTCTACGAGCAGTACTTC.

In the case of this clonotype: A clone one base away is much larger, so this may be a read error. CDR3 sequence (DNA): TGCACCAGCAGCATCTCCCAAGAGACCCAGTACTTC. Translating gives CTSSISQETQYF. The chain is built from TRBV5-1 and TRBJ2-5; D remains unclear. Germline V gene lookup returns CDR1 SGHRS and CDR2 YFSETQ. The CDR3 runs to 12 residues.

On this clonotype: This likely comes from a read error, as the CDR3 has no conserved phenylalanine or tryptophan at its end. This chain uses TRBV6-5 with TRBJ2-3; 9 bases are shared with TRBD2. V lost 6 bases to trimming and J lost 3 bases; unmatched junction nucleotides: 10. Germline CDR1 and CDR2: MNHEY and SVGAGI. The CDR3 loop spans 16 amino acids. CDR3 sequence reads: CASRMGLAWRTDTQYL. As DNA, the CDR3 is TGTGCCAGCAGAATGGGACTAGCTTGGAGGACAGATACGCAGTATTTG.

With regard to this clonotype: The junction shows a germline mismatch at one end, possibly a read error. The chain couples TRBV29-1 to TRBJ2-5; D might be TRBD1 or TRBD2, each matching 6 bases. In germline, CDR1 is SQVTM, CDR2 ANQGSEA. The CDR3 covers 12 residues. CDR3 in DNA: TGCAGCGCGGAGGGGGTAGCCGCGACCCAGTTTTTC. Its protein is CSAEGVAATQFF.

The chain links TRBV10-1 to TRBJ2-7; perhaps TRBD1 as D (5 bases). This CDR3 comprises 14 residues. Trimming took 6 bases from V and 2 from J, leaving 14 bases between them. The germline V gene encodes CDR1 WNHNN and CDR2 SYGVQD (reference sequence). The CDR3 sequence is CASSVIQGPYEQYF. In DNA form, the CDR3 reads TGCGCCAGCAGCGTGATTCAGGGCCCCTACGAGCAGTACTTC.

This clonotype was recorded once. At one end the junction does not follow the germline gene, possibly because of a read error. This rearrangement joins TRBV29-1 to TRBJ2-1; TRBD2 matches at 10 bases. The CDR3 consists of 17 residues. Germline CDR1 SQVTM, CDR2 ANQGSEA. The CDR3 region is CSVGGEAGGPVGNEQSF. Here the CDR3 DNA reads TGCAGCGTAGGAGGTGAAGCGGGAGGGCCCGTCGGCAATGAGCAGTCCTTC.

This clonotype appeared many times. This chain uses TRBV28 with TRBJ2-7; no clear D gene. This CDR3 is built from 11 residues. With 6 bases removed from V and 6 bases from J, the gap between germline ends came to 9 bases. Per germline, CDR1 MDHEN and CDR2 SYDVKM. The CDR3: CASSPGIEQYF. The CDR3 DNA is TGTGCCAGCAGCCCGGGTATCGAGCAGTACTTC.

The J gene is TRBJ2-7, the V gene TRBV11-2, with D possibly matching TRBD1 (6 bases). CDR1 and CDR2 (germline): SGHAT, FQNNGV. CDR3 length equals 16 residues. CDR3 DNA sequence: TGTGGCAGTAGCCCCCTCGGTGTGCAGGGGTACTACGAGCAGTACTTC. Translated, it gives CGSSPLGVQGYYEQYF.